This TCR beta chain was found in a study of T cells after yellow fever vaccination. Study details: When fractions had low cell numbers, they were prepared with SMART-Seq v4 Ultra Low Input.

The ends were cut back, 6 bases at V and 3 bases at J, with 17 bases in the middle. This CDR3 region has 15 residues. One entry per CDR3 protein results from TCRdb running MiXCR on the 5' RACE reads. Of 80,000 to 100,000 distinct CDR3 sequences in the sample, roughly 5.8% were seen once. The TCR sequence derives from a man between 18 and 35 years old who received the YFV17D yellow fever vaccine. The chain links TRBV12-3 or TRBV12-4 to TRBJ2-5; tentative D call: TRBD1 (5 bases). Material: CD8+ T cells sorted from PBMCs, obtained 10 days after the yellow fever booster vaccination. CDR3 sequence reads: CASRHSPATEETQYF. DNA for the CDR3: TGTGCCAGCAGACATTCCCCCGCGACAGAAGAGACCCAGTACTTC.